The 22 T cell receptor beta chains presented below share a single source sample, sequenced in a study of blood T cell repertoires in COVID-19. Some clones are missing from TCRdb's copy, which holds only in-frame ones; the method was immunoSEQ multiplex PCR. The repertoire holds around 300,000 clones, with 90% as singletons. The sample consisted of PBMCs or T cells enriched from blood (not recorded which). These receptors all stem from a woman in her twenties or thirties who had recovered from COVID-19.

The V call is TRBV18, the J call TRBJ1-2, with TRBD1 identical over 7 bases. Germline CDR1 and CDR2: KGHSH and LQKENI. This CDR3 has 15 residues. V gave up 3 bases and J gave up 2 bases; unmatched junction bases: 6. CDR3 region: CASSPQGEMNYGYTF. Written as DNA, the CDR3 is TGTGCCAGCTCACCTCAGGGGGAAATGAACTATGGCTACACCTTC.

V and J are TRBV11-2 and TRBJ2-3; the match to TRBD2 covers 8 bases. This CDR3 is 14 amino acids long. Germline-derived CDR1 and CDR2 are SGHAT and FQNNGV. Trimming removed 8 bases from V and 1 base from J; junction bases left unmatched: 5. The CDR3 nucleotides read TGTGCCAGCGCCCCGGGACTAGGCACAGATACGCAGTATTTT. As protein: CASAPGLGTDTQYF. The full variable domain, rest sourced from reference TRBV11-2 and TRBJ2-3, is EAGVAQSPRYKIIEKRQSVAFWCNPISGHATLYWYQQILGQGPKLLIQFQNNGVVDDSQLPKDRFSAERLKGVDSTLKIQPAKLEDSAVYLCASAPGLGTDTQYFGPGTRLTVL.

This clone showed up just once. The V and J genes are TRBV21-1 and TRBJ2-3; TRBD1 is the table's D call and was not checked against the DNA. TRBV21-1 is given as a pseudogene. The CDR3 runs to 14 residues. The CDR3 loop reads CASRGDSSTDTQYF. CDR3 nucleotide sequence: TGTGCCAGCAGAGGGGACAGTAGCACAGATACGCAGTATTTT.

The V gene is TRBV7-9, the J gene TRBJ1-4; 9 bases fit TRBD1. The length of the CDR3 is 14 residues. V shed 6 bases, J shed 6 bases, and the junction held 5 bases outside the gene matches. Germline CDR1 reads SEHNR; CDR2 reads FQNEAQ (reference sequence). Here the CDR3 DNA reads TGTGCCAGCAGTCACCGGGACAGGGATGAAAAACTGTTTTTT. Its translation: CASSHRDRDEKLFF.

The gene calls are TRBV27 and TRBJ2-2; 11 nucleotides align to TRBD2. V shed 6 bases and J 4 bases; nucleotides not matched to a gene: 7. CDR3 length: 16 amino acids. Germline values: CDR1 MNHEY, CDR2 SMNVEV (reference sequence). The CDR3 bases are TGTGCCAGCAGACCGACTAGCGGGACAATCACCGGGGAGCTGTTTTTT. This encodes CASRPTSGTITGELFF.

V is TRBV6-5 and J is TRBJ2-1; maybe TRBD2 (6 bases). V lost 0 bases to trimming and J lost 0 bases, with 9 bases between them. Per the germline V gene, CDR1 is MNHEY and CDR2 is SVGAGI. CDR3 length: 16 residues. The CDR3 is CASSYSRGSSYNEQFF. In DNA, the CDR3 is TGTGCCAGCAGTTACTCCCGGGGGAGCTCCTACAATGAGCAGTTCTTC.

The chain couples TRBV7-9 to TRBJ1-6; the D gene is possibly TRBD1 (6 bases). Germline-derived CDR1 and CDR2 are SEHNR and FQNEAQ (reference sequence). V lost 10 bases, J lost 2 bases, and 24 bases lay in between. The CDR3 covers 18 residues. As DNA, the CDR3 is TGTGCCATCTCGTGGGGGAAGAAGAAGGGGGCCTATAATTCACCCCTCCACTTT. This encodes CAISWGKKKGAYNSPLHF.

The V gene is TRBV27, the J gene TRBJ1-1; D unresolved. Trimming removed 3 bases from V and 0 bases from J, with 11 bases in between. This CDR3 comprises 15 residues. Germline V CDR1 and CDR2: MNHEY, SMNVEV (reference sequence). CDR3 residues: CASSFGLAMNTEAFF. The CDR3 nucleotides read TGTGCCAGCAGTTTCGGCCTAGCCATGAACACTGAAGCTTTCTTT.

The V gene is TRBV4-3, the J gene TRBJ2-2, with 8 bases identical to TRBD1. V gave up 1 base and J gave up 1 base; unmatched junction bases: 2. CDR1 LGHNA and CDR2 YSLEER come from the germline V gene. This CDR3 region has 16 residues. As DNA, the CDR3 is TGCGCCAGCAGCCAAGCCGGGACAGGGAACACCGGGGAGCTGTTTTTT. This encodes CASSQAGTGNTGELFF.

CDR3 residues: CASSQSPTGILNTEAFF. For the CDR3, the DNA is TGTGCCAGCAGCCAGTCCCCGACAGGCATCTTGAACACTGAAGCTTTCTTT. The chain recombines TRBV5-5 with TRBJ1-1, with D possibly matching TRBD1 (6 bases). Per the germline V gene, CDR1 is SGHKS and CDR2 is YYEKEE (reference sequence). The length of the CDR3 is 17 residues. The V end lost 4 bases, the J end lost 0 bases, and 19 bases lay between the germline ends.

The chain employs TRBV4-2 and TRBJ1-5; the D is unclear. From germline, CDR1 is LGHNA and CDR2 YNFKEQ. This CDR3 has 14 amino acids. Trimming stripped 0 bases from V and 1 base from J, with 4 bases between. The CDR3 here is CASSQEGSNQPQHF. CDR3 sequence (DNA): TGTGCCAGCAGCCAAGAGGGCAGCAATCAGCCCCAGCATTTT.

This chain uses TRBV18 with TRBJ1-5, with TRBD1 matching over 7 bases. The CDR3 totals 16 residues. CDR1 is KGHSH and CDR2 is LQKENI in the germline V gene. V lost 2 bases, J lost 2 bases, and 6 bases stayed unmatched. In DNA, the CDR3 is TGTGCCAGCTCACCAGTTCCCGGACAGGGCAATCAGCCCCAGCATTTT. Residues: CASSPVPGQGNQPQHF.

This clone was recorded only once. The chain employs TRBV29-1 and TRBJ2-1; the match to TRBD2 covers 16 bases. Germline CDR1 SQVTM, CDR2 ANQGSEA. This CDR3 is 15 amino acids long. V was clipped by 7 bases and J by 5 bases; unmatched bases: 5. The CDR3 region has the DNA TGCAGCGGGGGACTAGCGGGAGGGCCCCACAATGAGCAGTTCTTC. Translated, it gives CSGGLAGGPHNEQFF.

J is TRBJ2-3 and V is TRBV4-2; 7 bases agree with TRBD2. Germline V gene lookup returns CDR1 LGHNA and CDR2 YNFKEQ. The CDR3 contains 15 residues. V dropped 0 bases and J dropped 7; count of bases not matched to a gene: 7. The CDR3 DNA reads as TGTGCCAGCAGCCAAGATCGCGGGAGCGTATATACGCAGTATTTT. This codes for CASSQDRGSVYTQYF.

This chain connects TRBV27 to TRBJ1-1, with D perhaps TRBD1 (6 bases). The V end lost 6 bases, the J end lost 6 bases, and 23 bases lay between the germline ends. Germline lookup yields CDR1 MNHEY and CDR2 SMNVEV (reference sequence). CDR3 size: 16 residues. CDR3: CASSHDPGRGAAEAFF. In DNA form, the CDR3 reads TGTGCCAGCAGCCATGACCCGGGACGGGGGGCGGCTGAAGCTTTCTTT.

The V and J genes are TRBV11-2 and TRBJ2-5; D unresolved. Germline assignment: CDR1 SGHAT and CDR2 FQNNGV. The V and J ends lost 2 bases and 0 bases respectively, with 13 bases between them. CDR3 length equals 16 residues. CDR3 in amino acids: CASSLSRHDNQETQYF. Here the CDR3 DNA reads TGTGCCAGCAGCTTAAGTCGGCACGACAACCAAGAGACCCAGTACTTC.

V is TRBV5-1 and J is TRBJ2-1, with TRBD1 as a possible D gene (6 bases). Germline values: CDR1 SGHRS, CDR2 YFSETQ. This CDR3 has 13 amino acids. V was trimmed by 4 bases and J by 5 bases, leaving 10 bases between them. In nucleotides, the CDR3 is TGCGCCAGCAGCACCGGGACAAACAATGAGCAGTTCTTC. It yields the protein CASSTGTNNEQFF.

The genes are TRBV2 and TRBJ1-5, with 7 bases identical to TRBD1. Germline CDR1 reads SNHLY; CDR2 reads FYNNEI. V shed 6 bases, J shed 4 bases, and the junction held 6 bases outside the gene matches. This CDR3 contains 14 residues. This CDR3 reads CASSANRGNQPQHF. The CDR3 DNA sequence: TGTGCCAGCAGCGCAAACAGGGGAAATCAGCCCCAGCATTTT. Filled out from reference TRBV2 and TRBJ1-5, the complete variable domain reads EPEVTQTPSHQVTQMGQEVILRCVPISNHLYFYWYRQILGQKVEFLVSFYNNEISEKSEIFDDQFSVERPDGSNFTLKIRSTKLEDSAMYFCASSANRGNQPQHFGDGTRLSIL.

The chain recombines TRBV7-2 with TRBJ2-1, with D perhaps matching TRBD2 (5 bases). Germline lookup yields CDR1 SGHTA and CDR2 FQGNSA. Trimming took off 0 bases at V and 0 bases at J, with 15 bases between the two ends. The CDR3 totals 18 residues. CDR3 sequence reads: CASSLAPSSRSSYNEQFF. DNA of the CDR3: TGTGCCAGCAGCTTAGCGCCGTCTAGCCGGAGCTCCTACAATGAGCAGTTCTTC.

The CDR3 DNA sequence: TGTGCCAGCAGCGTAGGTGAGACTAGACGCAATGAGCAGTTCTTC. This encodes CASSVGETRRNEQFF. This chain joins TRBV9 and TRBJ2-1, with D maybe TRBD2 (6 bases). CDR1 SGDLS and CDR2 YYNGEE come from the germline V gene. This CDR3 region has 15 residues. V was clipped by 0 bases and J by 6 bases, with 13 bases between them. The full variable domain, with the rest looked up from reference TRBV9 and TRBJ2-1, is DSGVTQTPKHLITATGQRVTLRCSPRSGDLSVYWYQQSLDQGLQFLIQYYNGEERAKGNILERFSAQQFPDLHSELNLSSLELGDSALYFCASSVGETRRNEQFFGPGTRLTVL.

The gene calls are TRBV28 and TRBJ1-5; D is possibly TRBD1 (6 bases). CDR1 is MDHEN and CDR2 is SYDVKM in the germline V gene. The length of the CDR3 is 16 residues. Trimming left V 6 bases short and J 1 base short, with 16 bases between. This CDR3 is CASSLTAGASNQPQHF. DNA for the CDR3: TGTGCCAGCAGCCTTACCGCGGGGGCAAGCAATCAGCCCCAGCATTTT.

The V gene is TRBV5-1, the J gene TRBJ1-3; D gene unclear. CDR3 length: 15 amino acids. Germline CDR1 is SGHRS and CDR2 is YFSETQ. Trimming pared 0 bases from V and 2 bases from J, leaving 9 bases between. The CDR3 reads CASSLGGYTGNTIYF. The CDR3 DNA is TGCGCCAGCAGCTTGGGAGGGTATACTGGAAACACCATATATTTT.